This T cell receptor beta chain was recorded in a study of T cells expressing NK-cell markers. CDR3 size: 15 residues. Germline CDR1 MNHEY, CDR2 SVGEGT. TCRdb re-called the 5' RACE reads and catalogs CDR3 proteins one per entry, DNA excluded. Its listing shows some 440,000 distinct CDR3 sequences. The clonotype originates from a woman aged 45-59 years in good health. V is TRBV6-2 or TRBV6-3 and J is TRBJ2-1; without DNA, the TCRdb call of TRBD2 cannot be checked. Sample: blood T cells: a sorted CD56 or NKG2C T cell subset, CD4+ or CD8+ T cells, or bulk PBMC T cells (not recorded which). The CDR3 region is CASRTSGGSYNEQFF.